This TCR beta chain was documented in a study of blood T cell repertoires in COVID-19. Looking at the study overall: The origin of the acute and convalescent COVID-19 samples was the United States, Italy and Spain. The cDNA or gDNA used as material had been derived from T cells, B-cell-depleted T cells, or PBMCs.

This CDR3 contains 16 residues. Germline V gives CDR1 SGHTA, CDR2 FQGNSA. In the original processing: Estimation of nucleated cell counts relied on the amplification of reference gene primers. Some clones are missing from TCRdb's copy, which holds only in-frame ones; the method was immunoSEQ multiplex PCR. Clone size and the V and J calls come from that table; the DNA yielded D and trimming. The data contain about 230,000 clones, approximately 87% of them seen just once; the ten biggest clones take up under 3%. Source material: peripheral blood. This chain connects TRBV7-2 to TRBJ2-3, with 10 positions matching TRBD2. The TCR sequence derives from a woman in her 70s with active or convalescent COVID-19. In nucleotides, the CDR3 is TGTGCAACGCAGATAGCGGGGGGAAGCAGCACAGATACGCAGTATTTT. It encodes CATQIAGGSSTDTQYF. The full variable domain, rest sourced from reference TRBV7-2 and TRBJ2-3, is GAGVSQSPSNKVTEKGKDVELRCDPISGHTALYWYRQSLGQGLEFLIYFQGNSAPDKSGLPSDRFSAERTGGSVSTLTIQRTQQEDSAVYLCATQIAGGSSTDTQYFGPGTRLTVL.